One sample yielded the 10 T cell receptor beta chains listed below, sequenced in a study of graft-versus-host responses after intestinal transplantation. No antigens are known for them. The data were produced by immunoSEQ multiplex PCR, yet TCRdb's version contains in-frame clones alone and is incomplete. The profile shows around 84,000 clones, 75% to 90% of them singletons. The source material was unstimulated CD8+ T cells sorted from spleen or lymph node cells, sampled before intestinal transplant. These receptors originate from a human donor who received an intestinal transplant.

This clone was detected only a few times. This chain links TRBV4-2 with TRBJ2-5, with 7 nucleotides matching TRBD2. Germline assignment: CDR1 LGHNA and CDR2 YNFKEQ. V lost 0 bases to trimming and J lost 3 bases; unmatched junction nucleotides: 4. This CDR3 is built from 15 residues. The DNA of the CDR3 is TGTGCCAGCAGCCAAGACGGCGGGAGCAAAGAGACCCAGTACTTC. Protein sequence: CASSQDGGSKETQYF.

This clone was detected only once. V is TRBV27 and J is TRBJ1-2; 7 bases fit TRBD1. The germline V gene has CDR1 MNHEY and CDR2 SMNVEV (reference sequence). V lost 3 bases and J lost 4; bases outside the gene matches: 8. CDR3 length equals 15 residues. CDR3 bases: TGTGCCAGCAGTTTGACCCCGACAGGGCTCTATGGCTACACCTTC. Residues: CASSLTPTGLYGYTF.

V usage is TRBV28 and J usage is TRBJ2-1; D ambiguous. V was clipped by 3 bases and J by 0 bases, with 9 bases between them. CDR1 and CDR2 from the germline V gene are MDHEN and SYDVKM. The CDR3 spans 15 residues. The DNA of the CDR3 is TGTGCCAGCAGTTTGGGTCCCCGCTCCTACAATGAGCAGTTCTTC. Protein: CASSLGPRSYNEQFF.

The rearrangement joins TRBV5-5 to TRBJ1-2; perhaps TRBD1 as D (6 bases). The CDR3 loop spans 15 amino acids. V was pared by 7 bases and J by 4 bases, with 20 bases between. Germline values: CDR1 SGHKS, CDR2 YYEKEE (reference sequence). The CDR3 here is CASGEGTRRFYGYTF. The CDR3 DNA reads as TGTGCCAGCGGAGAGGGGACAAGGCGATTCTATGGCTACACCTTC. Full variable domain (remainder filled in from reference TRBV5-5 and TRBJ1-2): DAGVTQSPTHLIKTRGQQVTLRCSPISGHKSVSWYQQVLGQGPQFIFQYYEKEERGRGNFPDRFSARQFPNYSSELNVNALLLGDSALYLCASGEGTRRFYGYTFGSGTRLTVV.

This clone was observed a handful of times. The chain combines TRBV9 with TRBJ1-5; D possibly corresponds to TRBD1 (5 bases). The CDR3 has 15 residues. CDR1 is SGDLS, CDR2 YYNGEE, per germline. The germline V and J ends were trimmed by 4 bases and 8 bases, with 19 bases remaining between them. The CDR3 spells CASSPWGETQEPQHF. The CDR3, as DNA: TGTGCCAGCAGCCCCTGGGGGGAGACCCAGGAGCCCCAGCATTTT.

As DNA, the CDR3 is TGTGCCAGCAGTGAAACCGCAACCCCACTAGCGGGGGGGGAAGAGACCCAGTACTTC. Translated: CASSETATPLAGGEETQYF. This chain joins TRBV2 and TRBJ2-5; 13 positions match TRBD2. CDR3 size: 19 residues. Per germline, CDR1 SNHLY and CDR2 FYNNEI. With V trimmed by 2 bases and J by 3 bases, 12 bases remained unmatched. Combining the CDR3 with reference TRBV2 and TRBJ2-5 gives the whole variable domain EPEVTQTPSHQVTQMGQEVILRCVPISNHLYFYWYRQILGQKVEFLVSFYNNEISEKSEIFDDQFSVERPDGSNFTLKIRSTKLEDSAMYFCASSETATPLAGGEETQYFGPGTRLLVL.

V and J are TRBV7-7 and TRBJ1-4; D is ambiguous. With 5 bases removed from V and 7 bases from J, the gap between germline ends came to 5 bases. Per germline, CDR1 SSHAT and CDR2 FNYEAQ (reference sequence). This CDR3 comprises 11 residues. CDR3 amino acids: CASSPVEKLFF. CDR3 in DNA: TGTGCCAGCAGCCCGGTTGAAAAACTGTTTTTT.

The CDR3: CAISFEGGGYEQYF. As DNA, the CDR3 is TGTGCCATCAGTTTCGAAGGTGGAGGCTACGAGCAGTACTTC. The chain carries TRBV10-3 and TRBJ2-7, with D possibly being TRBD2 (5 bases). The CDR3 covers 14 residues. Germline V gene lookup returns CDR1 ENHRY and CDR2 SYGVKD. Trimming cost V 5 bases and J 3 bases, with 14 bases left between them.

Written as DNA, the CDR3 is TGTGCCAGTAGCCTCTCGCAGGGTGGTTTCAATGAGCAGTTCTTC. Translating gives CASSLSQGGFNEQFF. This sequence joins TRBV19 and TRBJ2-1; weak D call: TRBD1 (5 bases). CDR3 length equals 15 residues. V lost 6 bases and J 6 bases, leaving 18 bases between the germline ends. Germline values: CDR1 LNHDA, CDR2 SQIVND (reference sequence). The whole variable domain, filled in from reference TRBV19 and TRBJ2-1, reads DGGITQSPKYLFRKEGQNVTLSCEQNLNHDAMYWYRQDPGQGLRLIYYSQIVNDFQKGDIAEGYSVSREKKESFPLTVTSAQKNPTAFYLCASSLSQGGFNEQFFGPGTRLTVL.

The rearrangement joins TRBV28 to TRBJ2-1, with 7 bases matching TRBD2. CDR3 length: 16 residues. Germline V CDR1 and CDR2: MDHEN, SYDVKM. J lost 4 bases, V lost 6 bases, and 12 bases had no gene match. CDR3 in amino acids: CASSSMREHHYNEQFF. The CDR3 region has the DNA TGTGCCAGCAGCTCGATGCGGGAGCATCATTACAATGAGCAGTTCTTC.